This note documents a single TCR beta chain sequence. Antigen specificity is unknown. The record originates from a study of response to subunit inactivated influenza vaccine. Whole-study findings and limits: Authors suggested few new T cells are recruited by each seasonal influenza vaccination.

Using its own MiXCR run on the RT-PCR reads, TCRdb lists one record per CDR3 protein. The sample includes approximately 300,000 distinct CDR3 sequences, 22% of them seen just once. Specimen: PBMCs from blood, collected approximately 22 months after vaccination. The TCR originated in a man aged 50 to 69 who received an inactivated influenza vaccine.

In nucleotides, the CDR3 is TGTGCCAGCAGCTTGGGCCCCCAGGTAGGAGCAGATACGCAGTATTTT. Protein sequence: CASSLGPQVGADTQYF. The chain couples TRBV7-2 to TRBJ2-3, with no clear D. The length of the CDR3 is 16 residues. Trimming took 3 bases from V and 4 from J, leaving 17 bases between them. The germline CDR1 and CDR2 sequences are SGHTA and FQGNSA.